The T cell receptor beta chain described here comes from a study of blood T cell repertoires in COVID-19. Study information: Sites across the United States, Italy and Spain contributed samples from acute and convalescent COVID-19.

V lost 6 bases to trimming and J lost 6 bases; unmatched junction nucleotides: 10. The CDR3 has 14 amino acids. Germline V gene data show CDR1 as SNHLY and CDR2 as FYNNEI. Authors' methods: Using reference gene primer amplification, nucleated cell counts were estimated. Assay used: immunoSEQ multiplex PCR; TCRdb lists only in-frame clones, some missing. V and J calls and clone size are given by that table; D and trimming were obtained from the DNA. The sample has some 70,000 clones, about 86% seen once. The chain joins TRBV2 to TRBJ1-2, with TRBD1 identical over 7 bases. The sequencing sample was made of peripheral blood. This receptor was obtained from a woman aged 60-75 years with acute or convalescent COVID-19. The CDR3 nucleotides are TGTGCCAGCAGGCGATCGGGACAGAGTAATGGCTACACCTTC. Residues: CASRRSGQSNGYTF.